This TCR beta chain is from a study of T cell responses to AZD1222 COVID-19 vaccine. For the study at large: Whether given at about 4 or about 12 weeks, second doses were pooled.

Here immunoSEQ multiplex PCR was the method, and the copy in TCRdb shows in-frame clones only, minus some. The sample carries around 110,000 clones, about 90% recorded once. The CDR3 loop spans 17 amino acids. Deletions cut 3 bases from V and 0 bases from J, with 15 bases between. CDR1 and CDR2 from the germline V gene are MNHEY and SMNVEV (reference sequence). Broader study findings: Dominant at 160-218 and 743-854, vaccine-associated CD4 TCRs also spanned spike.

This clone was counted a few times. Its antigen is as yet unknown. The genes are TRBV27 and TRBJ1-3, with unresolved D. The source of this sequence is an adult in good health. The starting material was peripheral blood, obtained on day 0 of AZD1222 vaccination. CDR3 protein: CASSLMGPPYSGNTIYF. CDR3 bases: TGTGCCAGCAGTTTGATGGGTCCCCCCTACTCTGGAAACACCATATATTTT.